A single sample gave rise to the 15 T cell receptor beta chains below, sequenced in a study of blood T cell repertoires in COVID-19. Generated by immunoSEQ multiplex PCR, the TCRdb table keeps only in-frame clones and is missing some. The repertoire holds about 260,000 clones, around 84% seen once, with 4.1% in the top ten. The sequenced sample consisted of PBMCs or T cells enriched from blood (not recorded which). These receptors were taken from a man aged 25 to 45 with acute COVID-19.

CDR3 protein: CASRNRQRTNEKLFF. The CDR3 bases are TGTGCCAGCAGAAACCGACAGAGAACTAATGAAAAACTGTTTTTT. This sequence joins TRBV6-5 and TRBJ1-4; perhaps TRBD1 as D (5 bases). The CDR3 covers 15 residues. The ends were cut back, 6 bases at V and 1 base at J, with 12 bases in the middle. Germline CDR1 MNHEY, CDR2 SVGAGI.

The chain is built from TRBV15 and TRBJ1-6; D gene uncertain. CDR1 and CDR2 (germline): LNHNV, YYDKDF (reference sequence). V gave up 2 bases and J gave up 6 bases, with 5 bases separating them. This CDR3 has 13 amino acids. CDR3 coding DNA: TGTGCCACCAGCAGAACTCTTAATTCACCCCTCCACTTT. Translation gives CATSRTLNSPLHF.

The CDR3 region is CSASPIRQGGGTSRRELFF. The CDR3 DNA reads TGCAGTGCTAGTCCCATAAGACAGGGAGGGGGGACTAGTAGAAGGGAGCTGTTTTTT. The rearrangement links TRBV20-1 to TRBJ2-2; tentative D call: TRBD2 (8 bases). Trimming took off 3 bases at V and 9 bases at J, with 32 bases between the two ends. Germline V gene data show CDR1 as DFQATT and CDR2 as SNEGSKA (reference sequence). This CDR3 is 19 amino acids long.

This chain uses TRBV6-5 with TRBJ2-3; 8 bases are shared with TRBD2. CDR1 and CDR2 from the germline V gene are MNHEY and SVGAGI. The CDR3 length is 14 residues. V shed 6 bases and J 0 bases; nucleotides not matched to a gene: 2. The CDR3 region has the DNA TGTGCCAGCAGCCTAGCGGGCAGCACAGATACGCAGTATTTT. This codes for CASSLAGSTDTQYF.

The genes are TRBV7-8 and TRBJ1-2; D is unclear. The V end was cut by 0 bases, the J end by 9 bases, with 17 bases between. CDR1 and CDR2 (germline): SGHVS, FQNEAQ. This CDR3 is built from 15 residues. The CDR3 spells CASSLAEGQYLRYTF. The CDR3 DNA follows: TGTGCCAGCAGCTTAGCGGAGGGCCAGTACCTGCGCTACACCTTC. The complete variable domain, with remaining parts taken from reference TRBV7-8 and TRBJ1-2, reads GAGVSQSPRYKVAKRGQDVALRCDPISGHVSLFWYQQALGQGPEFLTYFQNEAQLDKSGLPSDRFFAERPEGSVSTLKIQRTQQEDSAVYLCASSLAEGQYLRYTFGSGTRLTVV.

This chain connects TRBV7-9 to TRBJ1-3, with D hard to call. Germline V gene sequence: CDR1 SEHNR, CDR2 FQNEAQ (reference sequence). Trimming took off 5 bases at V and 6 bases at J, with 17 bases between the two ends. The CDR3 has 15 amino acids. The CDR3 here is CASSRSATLVNTIYF. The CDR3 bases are TGTGCCAGCAGCCGCTCCGCAACTCTGGTAAACACCATATATTTT.

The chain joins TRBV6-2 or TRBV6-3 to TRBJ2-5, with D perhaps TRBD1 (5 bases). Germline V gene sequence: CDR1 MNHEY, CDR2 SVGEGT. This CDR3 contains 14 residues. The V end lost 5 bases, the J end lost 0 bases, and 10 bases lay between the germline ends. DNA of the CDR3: TGTGCCAGCAGTAATACAGGCTACCAAGAGACCCAGTACTTC. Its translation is CASSNTGYQETQYF.

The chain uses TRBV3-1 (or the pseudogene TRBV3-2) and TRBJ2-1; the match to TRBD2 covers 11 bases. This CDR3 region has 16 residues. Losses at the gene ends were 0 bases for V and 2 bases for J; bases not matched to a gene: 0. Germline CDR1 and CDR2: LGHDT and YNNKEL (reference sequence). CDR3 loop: CASSQELAGAYNEQFF. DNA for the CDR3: TGTGCCAGCAGCCAAGAACTAGCGGGGGCCTACAATGAGCAGTTCTTC.

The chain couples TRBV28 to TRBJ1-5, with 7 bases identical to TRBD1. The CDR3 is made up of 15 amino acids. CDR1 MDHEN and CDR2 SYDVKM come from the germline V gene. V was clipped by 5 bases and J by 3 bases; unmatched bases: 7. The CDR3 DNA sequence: TGTGCCAGCAGTAGCCCGGGACAGTCCAATCAGCCCCAGCATTTT. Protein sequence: CASSSPGQSNQPQHF.

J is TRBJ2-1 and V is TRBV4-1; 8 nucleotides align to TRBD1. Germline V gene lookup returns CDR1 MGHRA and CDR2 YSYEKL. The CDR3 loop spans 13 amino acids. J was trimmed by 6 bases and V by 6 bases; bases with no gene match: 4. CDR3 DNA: TGCGCCAGCAGTCACAGGGGGAGCAATGAGCAGTTCTTC. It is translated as CASSHRGSNEQFF.

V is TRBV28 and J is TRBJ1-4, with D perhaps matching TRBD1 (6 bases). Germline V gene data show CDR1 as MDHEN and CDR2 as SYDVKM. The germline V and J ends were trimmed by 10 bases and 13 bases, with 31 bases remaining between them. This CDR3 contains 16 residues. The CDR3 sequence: CATEGDRPGVGVRLFF. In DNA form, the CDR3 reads TGTGCCACCGAAGGGGATAGGCCAGGGGTAGGAGTCAGACTGTTTTTT.

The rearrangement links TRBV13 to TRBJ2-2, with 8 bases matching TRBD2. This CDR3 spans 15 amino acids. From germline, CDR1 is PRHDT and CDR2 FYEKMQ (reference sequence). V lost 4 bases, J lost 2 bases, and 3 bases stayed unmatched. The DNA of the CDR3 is TGTGCCAGCAGCTCAGCGGGAGTAAACACCGGGGAGCTGTTTTTT. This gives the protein CASSSAGVNTGELFF.

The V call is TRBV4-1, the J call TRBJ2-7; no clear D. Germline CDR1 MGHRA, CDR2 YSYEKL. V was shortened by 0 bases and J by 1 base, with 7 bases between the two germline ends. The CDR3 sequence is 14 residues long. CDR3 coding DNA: TGCGCCAGCAGCCAAGATAGTTTATCCTACGAGCAGTACGTC. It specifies CASSQDSLSYEQYV.

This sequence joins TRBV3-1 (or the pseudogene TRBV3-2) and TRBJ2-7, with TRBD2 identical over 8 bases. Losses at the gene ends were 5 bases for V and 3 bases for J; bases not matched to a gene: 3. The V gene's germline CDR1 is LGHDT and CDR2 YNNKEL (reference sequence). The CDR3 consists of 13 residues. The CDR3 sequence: CASSAGTSYEQYV. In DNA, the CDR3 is TGTGCCAGCAGCGCCGGGACTAGCTACGAGCAGTACGTC.

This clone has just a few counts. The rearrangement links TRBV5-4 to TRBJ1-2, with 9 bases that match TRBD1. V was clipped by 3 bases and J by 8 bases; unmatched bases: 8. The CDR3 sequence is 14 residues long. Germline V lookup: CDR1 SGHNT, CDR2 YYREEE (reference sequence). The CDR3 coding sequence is TGTGCCAGCAGCTCCCGGGACAGGGTTTACGGCTACACCTTC. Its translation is CASSSRDRVYGYTF.